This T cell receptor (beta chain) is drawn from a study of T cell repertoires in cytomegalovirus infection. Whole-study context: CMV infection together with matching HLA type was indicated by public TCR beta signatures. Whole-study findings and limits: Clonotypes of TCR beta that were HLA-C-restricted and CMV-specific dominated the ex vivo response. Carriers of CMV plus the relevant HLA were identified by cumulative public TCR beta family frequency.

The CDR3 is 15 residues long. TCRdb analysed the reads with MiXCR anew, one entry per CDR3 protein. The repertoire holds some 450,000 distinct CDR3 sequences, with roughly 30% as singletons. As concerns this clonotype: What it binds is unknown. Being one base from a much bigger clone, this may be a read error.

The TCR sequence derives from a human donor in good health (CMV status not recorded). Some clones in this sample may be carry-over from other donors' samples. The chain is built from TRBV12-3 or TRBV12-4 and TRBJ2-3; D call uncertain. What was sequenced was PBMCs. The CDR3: CASRLGVGRTDTQYF. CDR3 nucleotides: TGTGCCAGCCGTTTAGGTGTCGGACGCACAGATACGCAGTATTTT.